What follows are 2 T cell receptor beta chains derived from one specimen sequenced in a study of T cell clusters in autoimmune cytopenias. TRB was amplified by touch-down multiplex PCR, primer pools A and B combined. TCRdb re-analyzed the multiplex PCR reads; it lists each CDR3 protein once, without DNA. The table counts 9,500 to 15,000 distinct CDR3 sequences; 3.3% lies in the top ten. Each sample's input was approximately 0.25 ug genomic DNA, 35,000 to 40,000 genome equivalents. This sample was also put to use in a study of T cell repertoires in aging, cancer and after chemotherapy.

Sequenced sample: peripheral blood. All receptors derive from a human donor in good health.

This sequence joins TRBV12-3 or TRBV12-4 and TRBJ2-7; the TRBD1 assignment by TCRdb is unverifiable without DNA. The CDR3 is made up of 15 amino acids. The CDR3 loop reads CASSEFKGQAYEQYF.

According to its frequency, this clonotype is medium-sized. The V gene is TRBV30, the J gene TRBJ1-1. In germline, CDR1 is GTSNPN, CDR2 SVGIG (reference sequence). The CDR3 totals 12 residues. The CDR3 loop is CAWVDRDTEAFF.